Each of the 17 T cell receptor beta chains below was sequenced from the same sample in a study of blood T cells in healthy people across ages. A sample-barcoded 5' primer and a J-beta primer mix were used in a second PCR of about 7 to 12 cycles. TCRdb re-called the 5' RACE reads with MiXCR, one entry per CDR3 protein. The sample lists 980,000 or so distinct CDR3 sequences, roughly 43% occurring once. The source material was blood. The receptor set was obtained from a man aged 30-40 years in good health.

CDR3 DNA sequence: TGTGCCAGCAGTTTCGATGGGGGCCTAGCCAAAAACATTCAGTACTTC. Translation: CASSFDGGLAKNIQYF. This sequence joins TRBV6-2 or TRBV6-3 and TRBJ2-4, with D possibly TRBD1 on 6 matching bases. Germline lookup yields CDR1 MNHEY and CDR2 SVGEGT. V shed 4 bases and J shed 0 bases, with 13 bases lying between them. The CDR3 loop spans 16 amino acids.

The V call is TRBV30, the J call TRBJ2-7; D unresolved. The CDR3 covers 13 residues. From germline, CDR1 is GTSNPN and CDR2 SVGIG (reference sequence). In DNA, the CDR3 is TGTGCTGTTGAGGCCCAAAGCTCCTACGAGCAGTACTTC. Its translation: CAVEAQSSYEQYF.

As for this clonotype: This could be a read error, since a much larger clone is one nucleotide away. The gene calls are TRBV7-2 and TRBJ2-7; the D call may be TRBD1 or TRBD2 (6 bases each). Germline V CDR1 and CDR2: SGHTA, FQGNSA. V was shortened by 3 bases and J by 7 bases, with 16 bases between the two germline ends. CDR3 length equals 14 residues. The CDR3 loop is CASSLGGLYNEQYF. CDR3 coding DNA: TGTGCCAGCAGCTTGGGGGGCCTCTACAATGAGCAGTACTTC.

V gene TRBV5-1 combines with J gene TRBJ1-1, with TRBD1 identical over 7 bases. The trim removed 4 bases at V and 0 bases at J, leaving 9 bases unmatched. The CDR3 has 16 amino acids. In germline, CDR1 is SGHRS, CDR2 YFSETQ. This chain's CDR3 is CASSPQGGGMNTEAFF. DNA of the CDR3: TGCGCCAGCAGCCCCCAGGGAGGGGGCATGAACACTGAAGCTTTCTTT.

The table lists this clonotype with a few counts. The chain couples TRBV7-9 to TRBJ2-3; D is perhaps TRBD1 or TRBD2 (5 bases each). Germline CDR1 SEHNR, CDR2 FQNEAQ (reference sequence). Trimming removed 5 bases from V and 4 bases from J, with 22 bases in between. CDR3 length: 17 amino acids. The CDR3 region is CASSRIISGTGSDTQYF. CDR3 in DNA: TGTGCCAGCAGCCGAATTATCTCGGGGACGGGATCAGATACGCAGTATTTT.

About this clonotype: A much bigger clone sits one base away, suggesting this may be a read error. This sequence joins TRBV12-3 or TRBV12-4 and TRBJ1-2; maybe TRBD1 (5 bases). Trimming stripped 1 base from V and 4 bases from J, with 7 bases between. This CDR3 region has 13 residues. CDR3 loop: CASSLETAYGYTF. The CDR3 nucleotides are TGTGCCAGCAGTTTAGAGACAGCCTATGGCTACACCTTC.

The J gene is TRBJ2-3, the V gene TRBV10-3; D is possibly TRBD1 or TRBD2 (5 bases each). CDR1 and CDR2 from the germline V gene are ENHRY and SYGVKD. V lost 3 bases and J 2 bases, leaving 9 bases between the germline ends. This CDR3 has 14 residues. CDR3 amino acids: CAISERGVTDTQYF. CDR3 sequence (DNA): TGTGCCATCAGTGAAAGGGGAGTCACAGATACGCAGTATTTT.

A single count supports this clonotype. V and J are TRBV20-1 and TRBJ2-1; maybe TRBD2 (5 bases). Germline loops: CDR1 DFQATT, CDR2 SNEGSKA (reference sequence). The V and J ends lost 5 bases and 8 bases respectively, with 16 bases between them. This CDR3 is built from 13 residues. The CDR3 sequence: CSADKGLEDEQFF. The CDR3 DNA reads as TGCAGTGCTGATAAGGGTTTGGAGGATGAGCAGTTCTTC.

DNA of the CDR3: TGTGCCAGCAGCCCCACCGGCAGGCGGAGCAATGAGCAGTTCTTC. Translation: CASSPTGRRSNEQFF. The J gene is TRBJ2-1, the V gene TRBV7-9, with unresolved D. The CDR3 spans 15 residues. From germline, CDR1 is SEHNR and CDR2 FQNEAQ (reference sequence). The V gene lost 5 bases and the J gene lost 6 bases, with 17 bases spanning the gap.

The CDR3 sequence is CASSSIARPSYNEQFF. DNA for the CDR3: TGCGCCAGCAGCTCGATAGCACGACCCTCCTACAATGAGCAGTTCTTC. This chain joins TRBV5-1 and TRBJ2-1; no clear D. The CDR3 is made up of 16 amino acids. CDR1 SGHRS and CDR2 YFSETQ come from the germline V gene. V lost 3 bases and J lost 0, with 13 bases in between.

This clonotype was found many times. The V call is TRBV9, the J call TRBJ2-7, with D unresolved. This CDR3 contains 15 residues. V gave up 0 bases and J gave up 0 bases, with 10 bases separating them. CDR1 and CDR2 from the germline V gene are SGDLS and YYNGEE. CDR3 DNA: TGTGCCAGCAGCGTAGAAGCTCTACCCTCCTACGAGCAGTACTTC. Translating it yields CASSVEALPSYEQYF.

The genes are TRBV11-2 and TRBJ2-7; D is ambiguous. Trimming took 5 bases from V and 7 from J, leaving 6 bases between them. Germline loops: CDR1 SGHAT, CDR2 FQNNGV. The CDR3 sequence is 10 residues long. The CDR3 coding sequence is TGTGCCAGCAGCCGCGAAGAGCAGTACTTC. Its protein is CASSREEQYF.

Ten or more counts support this clonotype. The chain uses TRBV4-1 and TRBJ2-7; 13 bases align to TRBD2. The ends lost 3 bases at V and 3 bases at J; junction bases unmatched: 2. The CDR3 sequence is 15 residues long. Germline CDR1 is MGHRA and CDR2 is YSYEKL. The CDR3, as DNA: TGCGCCAGCAGCCACGGGACTAGCGGGGACTACGAGCAGTACTTC. It specifies CASSHGTSGDYEQYF.

The CDR3 bases are TGCAGTGCTAGTTCGGAGACAGGGTCCTACGAGCAGTACTTC. Translating it yields CSASSETGSYEQYF. V usage is TRBV20-1 and J usage is TRBJ2-7; 7 bases are a match to TRBD1. Germline CDR1 reads DFQATT; CDR2 reads SNEGSKA (reference sequence). CDR3 length: 14 residues. Losses at the gene ends were 3 bases for V and 1 base for J; bases not matched to a gene: 6.

The genes are TRBV2 and TRBJ2-5; the D gene is possibly TRBD1 (6 bases). CDR3 size: 15 residues. Germline V lookup: CDR1 SNHLY, CDR2 FYNNEI. Trimming pared 7 bases from V and 5 bases from J, leaving 20 bases between. CDR3 region: CASTVLQGVGETQYF. The CDR3 nucleotides read TGTGCCAGCACCGTTCTACAGGGAGTTGGGGAGACCCAGTACTTC.

This chain links TRBV12-3 or TRBV12-4 with TRBJ2-1; possibly TRBD1 or TRBD2 for D (6 bases each). Near its end, the DNA agrees better with TRBJ2-7, so the J call may be wrong. This CDR3 is built from 14 residues. The CDR3 here is CASSQPGGYNEQYF. The CDR3 nucleotides read TGTGCCAGCAGCCAACCCGGGGGCTACAATGAGCAGTACTTC.

This clonotype was seen only a few times. This chain links TRBV4-2 with TRBJ1-6; TRBD1 aligns across 7 bases. V dropped 0 bases and J dropped 7; count of bases not matched to a gene: 15. CDR1 is LGHNA, CDR2 YNFKEQ, per germline. The CDR3 has 19 amino acids. The CDR3: CASSQELWGRTGGNSPLHF. For the CDR3, the DNA is TGTGCCAGCAGCCAAGAACTATGGGGAAGGACAGGCGGAAATTCACCCCTCCACTTT.